The T cell receptor (beta chain) under discussion was sequenced for a study of CD8+ T cells in alopecia areata. Across the study: The authors grafted skin from roughly 6-12-month-old C3H/HeJ donors with spontaneous alopecia onto roughly 6-10-week-old female C3H/HeJ mice. General study findings and limits: Scalp repertoires also include resident alphabeta T cells from normal skin. The study found higher clonality in lesional than normal scalp, especially in alopecia totalis/universalis.

Markers including CD4, CD8alpha, NKG2D and NKG2ACE guided sorting of pooled cutaneous lymph node cells. The authors extracted RNA and reverse transcribed it into cDNA as the sequencing template. Measured with immunoSEQ multiplex PCR; TCRdb has only the in-frame clones, and not every one. The sample yields more than 250,000 clones, without any singletons. Germline V CDR1 and CDR2: NNHDY, SYVADS. The CDR3 has 14 residues. The table lists this clone with a few counts. Its antigen is unidentified. Any gene name here is a mouse gene name. The CDR3 end lies 4 residues beyond the end of the read and is filled in from the germline J gene. The sample holds other DNA sequences that translate to the same CDR3.

The sequence was obtained from a C3H/HeJ mouse with alopecia areata. MHC haplotype: H2-k. The chain employs TRBV13-3 and TRBJ2-7; 8 nucleotides match TRBD2. The source material was CD4+ T cells sorted from a lymph node. CDR3: CASSDAGGPYEQYF. Incomplete CDR3 DNA: TGTGCCAGCAGTGATGCGGGGGGGCCGTAT.